What follows are 5 T cell receptor beta chains derived from one specimen sequenced in a study of OX40 agonist ivuxolimab in advanced cancers. TCRdb keeps only in-frame clones here, not all; method: immunoSEQ multiplex PCR. The sample has some 69,000 clones; 91% are singletons. Source: CD4+ or CD8+ T cells sorted from blood, taken in a trial of the OX40 agonist ivuxolimab. The receptors come from an adult with an advanced solid tumor such as melanoma, head and neck, liver or kidney cancer.

V gene TRBV4-1 combines with J gene TRBJ1-3, with TRBD1 identical over 9 bases. This CDR3 region has 19 residues. CDR1 is MGHRA and CDR2 is YSYEKL in the germline V gene. V was clipped by 3 bases and J by 3 bases; unmatched bases: 15. The DNA of the CDR3 is TGCGCCAGCAGCCATTCACTACTTGGCAGGACAGGGGTTGGAAACACCATATATTTT. Its protein is CASSHSLLGRTGVGNTIYF.

This clone was seen only once. This chain connects TRBV6-1 to TRBJ1-1; D may be TRBD1 (5 bases). The CDR3 runs to 14 residues. V was clipped by 8 bases and J by 3 bases, with 16 bases between them. Looked up from germline, CDR1 is MNHNS and CDR2 is SASEGT. The CDR3 spells CASARVGGDTEAFF. The CDR3 DNA is TGTGCCAGCGCTAGAGTGGGGGGGGACACTGAAGCTTTCTTT.

The J gene is TRBJ2-7, the V gene TRBV27; D perhaps matches TRBD1 (6 bases). The ends were cut back, 7 bases at V and 0 bases at J, with 19 bases in the middle. Germline V CDR1 and CDR2: MNHEY, SMNVEV (reference sequence). The CDR3 is made up of 16 amino acids. DNA for the CDR3: TGTGCCAGCAAAAGGGTCCAAGGGGGTAGCTCCTACGAGCAGTACTTC. Translated: CASKRVQGGSSYEQYF.

The chain combines TRBV14 with TRBJ2-2; TRBD2 matches 7 bases. This CDR3 is 16 amino acids long. The trim removed 2 bases at V and 4 bases at J, leaving 7 bases unmatched. Germline CDR1 SGHDN, CDR2 FVKESK. CDR3 sequence (DNA): TGTGCCAGCAGCCAAACTAGCATAGCGGGCACCGGGGAGCTGTTTTTT. The encoded protein is CASSQTSIAGTGELFF.

V gene TRBV27 combines with J gene TRBJ2-3, with 13 positions matching TRBD2. CDR1 is MNHEY, CDR2 SMNVEV, per germline (reference sequence). V shed 6 bases and J 1 base; nucleotides not matched to a gene: 22. The CDR3 length is 22 residues. CDR3 DNA: TGTGCCAGCAGACCTTTCAATCCTTGGACTAGCGGGAGAGTCCTTGGCACAGATACGCAGTATTTT. Its protein product is CASRPFNPWTSGRVLGTDTQYF.